Here is one T cell receptor beta chain with its context. The antigen is unknown. The data are from a study of cytomegalovirus exposure and HLA in healthy donors. PCR primers comprised 60 Vbeta and 13 Jbeta primers. Assay used: immunoSEQ multiplex PCR; TCRdb lists only in-frame clones, some missing. The table lists about 180,000 clones, about three quarters of them singletons. Germline loops: CDR1 LGHNA, CDR2 YSLEER. This CDR3 is built from 15 residues. Trimming left V 0 bases short and J 5 bases short, with 14 bases between. Whole-study results and caveats: A later analysis linked a missense DCLRE1C variant to TCR beta V- and J-gene trimming. A later analysis showed that HLA-associated TCR beta chains had undergone more clonal expansion than equally common others.

The receptor's source is a man in his forties in good health and CMV-seronegative. This chain connects TRBV4-3 to TRBJ2-7; D possibly corresponds to TRBD2 (5 bases). Sequences were obtained from PBMCs. CDR3: CASSQERLAPNEQYF. For the CDR3, the DNA is TGCGCCAGCAGCCAAGAGAGGCTAGCTCCCAACGAGCAGTACTTC.